The rows below give T cell receptor beta chains drawn from one sample of a study of T cells in Graves' hyperthyroidism and ophthalmopathy. TCRdb re-analysed the multiplex PCR reads in MiXCR, keeping a single row per CDR3 protein. Seen here are more than 300,000 distinct CDR3 sequences, approximately 18% observed once, and the top ten hold 34%. The specimen sequenced was blood. All receptors derive from a woman aged 25 to 39 with Graves' hyperthyroidism that later progressed to Graves' ophthalmopathy. Each CDR3 is given with its conserved first and last residue. The D gene is left open where the match is weak. Expanded clones get a size class; other rows say once, few or many, or leave the size out.

J gene	clone size	D gene	V gene	CDR3 protein	CDR3 DNA
TRBJ2-5	few	TRBD1	TRBV28	CASSLWTGGRETQYF	TGTGCCAGCAGTCTCTGGACAGGGGGACGGGAGACCCAGTACTTC
TRBJ1-5	many	NA	TRBV19	CASSIGQYQPQHF	TGTGCCAGTAGTATAGGACAGTATCAGCCCCAGCATTTT
TRBJ2-5	many	NA	TRBV3-1	CASSQDWGAQYF	TGTGCCAGCAGCCAAGATTGGGGGGCCCAGTACTTC
TRBJ2-7	NA	TRBD2	TRBV6-2/TRBV6-3	CVSSYSSSGWDEQYF	TGTGTCAGCAGTTACTCATCTAGCGGGTGGGACGAGCAGTACTTC
TRBJ2-3	NA	NA	TRBV7-6	CASSLAGVPDTQYF	TGTGCCAGCAGCTTAGCGGGGGTACCAGATACGCAGTATTTT
TRBJ2-2	NA	NA	TRBV6-2/TRBV6-3	CASRRTRSGTGELFF	TGTGCCAGCAGAAGGACACGTAGCGGTACCGGGGAGCTGTTTTTT
TRBJ1-1	many	TRBD1	TRBV5-1	CASKKTGGEWNTEAFF	TGCGCCAGCAAAAAGACAGGGGGCGAATGGAACACTGAAGCTTTCTTT
TRBJ2-1	NA	TRBD2	TRBV14	CASSHTLLIAGRNEQFF	TGTGCCAGCAGCCATACGTTATTGATAGCGGGGAGGAATGAGCAGTTCTTC
TRBJ2-7	many	NA	TRBV28	CASSSNHLRFYEQYF	TGTGCCAGCAGTTCCAATCACCTACGGTTCTACGAGCAGTACTTC
TRBJ2-5	NA	TRBD2	TRBV2	CASRNSGRALETQYF	TGTGCCAGCAGGAATAGCGGGAGGGCTTTGGAGACCCAGTACTTC
TRBJ2-5	many	TRBD2	TRBV5-1	CASGKTSGSYQETQYF	TGCGCCAGCGGCAAAACTAGCGGGAGTTACCAAGAGACCCAGTACTTC
TRBJ2-5	many	NA	TRBV28	CASSFAPLANQETQYF	TGTGCCAGCAGTTTTGCCCCGCTAGCGAACCAAGAGACCCAGTACTTC
TRBJ2-7	many	NA	TRBV10-3	CAILAGAGSYEQYF	TGTGCCATCTTGGCGGGCGCTGGCTCCTACGAGCAGTACTTC
TRBJ2-1	few	NA	TRBV19	CASSIPLYPEQFF	TGTGCCAGTAGTATCCCCCTTTACCCCGAGCAGTTCTTC
TRBJ2-1	NA	TRBD1	TRBV18	CASSLGTGGNYNEQFF	TGTGCCAGCTCACTCGGGACAGGGGGAAACTACAATGAGCAGTTCTTC
TRBJ1-6	many	TRBD1	TRBV6-2/TRBV6-3	CASSRTGQENSPLHF	TGTGCCAGCAGCAGGACAGGGCAAGAAAATTCACCCCTCCACTTT
TRBJ1-6	NA	NA	TRBV5-1	CASRRDGSSYNSPLHF	TGCGCCAGCAGAAGGGACGGGAGCTCCTATAATTCACCCCTCCACTTT
TRBJ1-4	few	TRBD1	TRBV11-1	CATAGTGLEKLFF	TGTGCCACCGCCGGGACAGGCCTAGAAAAACTGTTTTTT
TRBJ2-3	few	NA	TRBV14	CASSQVGFGTDTQYF	TGTGCCAGCAGCCAAGTCGGGTTCGGCACAGATACGCAGTATTTT
TRBJ2-7	many	TRBD1	TRBV30	CAGSTGNEQYF	TGTGCCGGCTCGACAGGGAACGAGCAGTACTTC
TRBJ1-6	few	NA	TRBV27	CASSFGGGRGSPLHF	TGTGCCAGCAGTTTCGGTGGGGGGCGCGGTTCACCCCTCCACTTT
TRBJ1-5	many	TRBD1	TRBV2	CASRHRGDQPQHF	TGTGCCAGCAGACACAGGGGCGATCAGCCCCAGCATTTT
TRBJ1-1	many	NA	TRBV6-1	CASRGTGTEAFF	TGTGCCAGCAGGGGGACTGGGACTGAAGCTTTCTTT
TRBJ2-4	many	NA	TRBV7-2	CASSLESSGAKNIQYF	TGTGCCAGCAGCTTAGAATCCTCAGGAGCCAAAAACATTCAGTACTTC
TRBJ1-1	many	NA	TRBV6-1	CASIRFAEAFF	TGTGCCAGCATTCGCTTCGCAGAAGCTTTCTTT
TRBJ2-5	many	TRBD2	TRBV30	CAWGRDYGGETQYF	TGTGCCTGGGGCCGGGACTACGGGGGAGAGACCCAGTACTTC
TRBJ2-3	NA	NA	TRBV20-1	CSALRDPTDTQYF	TGCAGTGCTCTCAGGGACCCCACAGATACGCAGTATTTT
TRBJ1-2	many	TRBD1	TRBV12-5	CASGREDRDYGYTF	TGTGCTAGTGGCCGAGAGGACAGGGACTATGGCTACACCTTC
TRBJ1-4	few	TRBD1	TRBV20-1	CSASGQGASNEKLFF	TGCAGTGCTTCCGGACAGGGGGCTTCTAACGAAAAACTGTTTTTT
TRBJ2-7	few	NA	TRBV6-1	CASSQTDGLYEQYF	TGTGCCAGCAGCCAGACAGATGGGCTTTACGAGCAGTACTTC
TRBJ2-5	few	NA	TRBV30	CAWSVGGLGPGMEAQYF	TGTGCCTGGAGTGTAGGGGGGCTGGGGCCGGGGATGGAGGCCCAGTACTTC
TRBJ1-4	NA	NA	TRBV5-6	CASSHSAGGWGEKLFF	TGTGCCAGCAGTCACTCCGCCGGGGGTTGGGGTGAAAAACTGTTTTTT
TRBJ2-1	NA	NA	TRBV7-9	CASSLDQGLNEQFF	TGTGCCAGCAGCTTAGATCAGGGGCTCAATGAGCAGTTCTTC
TRBJ2-2	NA	NA	TRBV6-1	CAVQTNTGELFF	TGTGCCGTCCAAACGAACACCGGGGAGCTGTTTTTT
TRBJ2-1	many	NA	TRBV3-1	CASSHRGGSDEQFF	TGTGCCAGCAGCCACAGGGGGGGGAGCGATGAGCAGTTCTTC
TRBJ2-7	many	NA	TRBV30	CAWSVSLGNEQYF	TGTGCCTGGAGTGTCTCCCTTGGAAACGAGCAGTACTTC
TRBJ2-3	many	NA	TRBV28	CASGTDTQYF	TGTGCCAGCGGAACAGATACGCAGTATTTT
TRBJ1-5	many	NA	TRBV10-3	CAISESGSSNQPQHF	TGTGCCATCAGTGAGTCAGGGTCCAGCAATCAGCCCCAGCATTTT